What follows are 29 T cell receptor beta chains derived from one specimen sequenced in a study of blood T cell repertoires in COVID-19. Profiling relied on immunoSEQ multiplex PCR, and the TCRdb table lists in-frame clones only, not all of them. The sample has 350,000 to 400,000 clones; about nine tenths are singletons. The specimen was PBMCs or T cells enriched from blood (not recorded which). Receptor source: a woman aged 40 to 55 who had been exposed to COVID-19.

This sequence joins TRBV7-9 and TRBJ2-2, with 13 bases that match TRBD2. With V trimmed by 3 bases and J by 7 bases, 11 bases remained unmatched. The CDR3 has 18 amino acids. Germline assignment: CDR1 SEHNR and CDR2 FQNEAQ (reference sequence). As DNA, the CDR3 is TGTGCCAGCAGCTTGGGAGCGCGGACTAGCGGGAGCGGCGGGGAGCTGTTTTTT. Protein sequence: CASSLGARTSGSGGELFF.

The CDR3, as DNA: TGTGCCTGGAGCCGGACGGGGGATGGCAGGAACTACGAGCAGTACTTC. Translating it yields CAWSRTGDGRNYEQYF. The rearrangement joins TRBV30 to TRBJ2-7, with D possibly TRBD2 on 6 matching bases. The V end lost 3 bases, the J end lost 3 bases, and 21 bases lay between the germline ends. Looked up from germline, CDR1 is GTSNPN and CDR2 is SVGIG (reference sequence). The CDR3 has 16 amino acids. Using reference TRBV30 and TRBJ2-7 for the parts outside the CDR3, the full variable domain is SQTIHQWPATLVQPVGSPLSLECTVEGTSNPNLYWYRQAAGRGLQLLFYSVGIGQISSEVPQNLSASRPQDRQFILSSKKLLLSDSGFYLCAWSRTGDGRNYEQYFGPGTRLTVT.

The CDR3 DNA reads TGTGCCAGCAGTTTAGAGGTGGACAGAAGCAATCAGCCCCAGCATTTT. Protein sequence: CASSLEVDRSNQPQHF. The chain joins TRBV28 to TRBJ1-5; possible D gene TRBD1, 6 bases. The CDR3 length is 16 residues. The ends were cut back, 2 bases at V and 1 base at J, with 12 bases in the middle. Germline loops: CDR1 MDHEN, CDR2 SYDVKM.

The chain links TRBV30 to TRBJ2-1; TRBD1 aligns across 9 bases. Germline CDR1 and CDR2: GTSNPN and SVGIG (reference sequence). The V segment lost 4 bases and the J segment 7 bases; nucleotides outside the gene matches: 11. CDR3 size: 15 residues. The CDR3 reads CAWMSPGTGRNEQFF. Here the CDR3 DNA reads TGTGCCTGGATGTCCCCCGGGACAGGGCGGAATGAGCAGTTCTTC.

The genes are TRBV7-2 and TRBJ2-2, with 9 bases fitting TRBD1. The germline V gene has CDR1 SGHTA and CDR2 FQGNSA. With V trimmed by 4 bases and J by 5 bases, 5 bases remained unmatched. The CDR3 has 15 residues. CDR3 DNA sequence: TGTGCCAGCAGCTCGGGACAGGGAAGGACCGGGGAGCTGTTTTTT. It encodes CASSSGQGRTGELFF.

The chain recombines TRBV12-3 or TRBV12-4 with TRBJ1-1; maybe TRBD1 (5 bases). The CDR3 extends over 11 amino acids. Between the trimmed V and J ends, which lost 6 bases and 5 bases, there was a span of 7 bases. Written as DNA, the CDR3 is TGTGCCAGCAGGCGGGGGACTGAAGCTTTCTTT. Encoded protein: CASRRGTEAFF.

This rearrangement joins TRBV5-8 to TRBJ1-5, with TRBD1 identical over 9 bases. The V gene end was trimmed by 1 base and the J gene end by 5 bases; junction bases not matched to a gene: 7. This CDR3 comprises 16 residues. Germline values: CDR1 SGHTS, CDR2 YDEGEE. Written as DNA, the CDR3 is TGTGCCAGCAGCTTGTCGCCGGGACAGGGCGATCAGCCCCAGCATTTT. It encodes CASSLSPGQGDQPQHF.

The genes are TRBV7-3 and TRBJ2-1; 10 bases align to TRBD2. The germline CDR1 and CDR2 sequences are SGHTA and FQGTGA. Trimming cost V 5 bases and J 1 base; bases outside gene matches: 5. The CDR3 runs to 16 residues. Here the CDR3 reads CASSPSGSPSYNEQFF. CDR3 DNA sequence: TGTGCCAGCAGCCCTAGCGGGAGCCCATCCTACAATGAGCAGTTCTTC.

The chain is built from TRBV6-5 and TRBJ2-1; a weak D match, TRBD2 (6 bases). This CDR3 has 14 residues. V lost 8 bases and J 3 bases, leaving 14 bases between the germline ends. Germline-derived CDR1 and CDR2 are MNHEY and SVGAGI. The CDR3 sequence: CASRGSGLYNEQFF. The CDR3 bases are TGTGCCAGCCGGGGTAGCGGACTCTACAATGAGCAGTTCTTC.

The chain uses TRBV27 and TRBJ1-2; 7 bases are a match to TRBD1. V lost 7 bases to trimming and J lost 6 bases; unmatched junction nucleotides: 8. This CDR3 has 13 amino acids. Germline V CDR1 and CDR2: MNHEY, SMNVEV (reference sequence). The CDR3: CASTPRQGHGYTF. The CDR3 nucleotides read TGTGCCAGCACCCCCCGACAGGGCCATGGCTACACCTTC.

This clone was detected once. The V call is TRBV30, the J call TRBJ1-1, with TRBD1 matching 9 bases. Germline CDR1 reads GTSNPN; CDR2 reads SVGIG (reference sequence). With 4 bases clipped from V and 4 bases from J, the junction kept 13 bases outside the gene matches. This CDR3 contains 16 residues. The CDR3 DNA reads as TGTGCCTGGACTACACAGGGGGCCTCATGGGGCACTGAAGCTTTCTTT. It encodes CAWTTQGASWGTEAFF.

V gene TRBV9 combines with J gene TRBJ1-3; D unresolved. The CDR3 covers 13 residues. Germline V lookup: CDR1 SGDLS, CDR2 YYNGEE. V lost 0 bases and J 4 bases, leaving 5 bases between the germline ends. CDR3: CASSVGGGNTIYF. CDR3 bases: TGTGCCAGCAGCGTAGGAGGGGGAAACACCATATATTTT.

The V and J genes are TRBV9 and TRBJ2-1; the match to TRBD2 covers 11 bases. CDR1 SGDLS and CDR2 YYNGEE come from the germline V gene. J lost 7 bases, V lost 0 bases, and 15 bases had no gene match. The CDR3 is 19 amino acids. CDR3 nucleotide sequence: TGTGCCAGCAGCGTAGCTACTGGGACTAGCGGTACGTTAGTTAATGAGCAGTTCTTC. Residues: CASSVATGTSGTLVNEQFF.

This chain links TRBV6-5 with TRBJ1-1; D may be TRBD1 (5 bases). Trimming cost V 6 bases and J 7 bases, with 15 bases left between them. The CDR3 extends over 13 amino acids. Germline values: CDR1 MNHEY, CDR2 SVGAGI. The CDR3 bases are TGTGCCAGCAGGGATGTCGCGGGGGGTGAAGCTTTCTTT. Translating gives CASRDVAGGEAFF.

The chain carries TRBV7-9 and TRBJ2-2, with D perhaps matching TRBD2 (5 bases). Trimming cost V 2 bases and J 1 base, with 8 bases left between them. CDR3 length: 15 residues. CDR1 SEHNR and CDR2 FQNEAQ come from the germline V gene (reference sequence). CDR3 in DNA: TGTGCCAGCAGCTTATCAAGCGGGAACACCGGGGAGCTGTTTTTT. It is translated as CASSLSSGNTGELFF.

The V gene is TRBV11-3, the J gene TRBJ2-5; 8 bases map to TRBD1. The CDR3 loop spans 15 amino acids. V dropped 1 base and J dropped 5; count of bases not matched to a gene: 6. Per the germline V gene, CDR1 is SGHNT and CDR2 is YENEEA. The DNA for the CDR3 is TGTGCCAGCAGCTTAGGTTACAGGGGGAGGGAGACCCAGTACTTC. Its translation is CASSLGYRGRETQYF.

The V and J genes are TRBV29-1 and TRBJ1-3; D ambiguous. The CDR3 totals 15 residues. Germline V lookup: CDR1 SQVTM, CDR2 ANQGSEA. Trimming shortened V by 1 base and J by 0 bases, and 10 bases separated the two germline ends. CDR3 sequence: CSVEGLGSSGNTIYF. The CDR3 DNA reads TGCAGCGTTGAAGGGCTCGGGAGCTCTGGAAACACCATATATTTT.

This chain links TRBV19 with TRBJ2-7; 11 bases line up with TRBD1. With V trimmed by 9 bases and J by 4 bases, 14 bases remained unmatched. This CDR3 region has 16 residues. Germline values: CDR1 LNHDA, CDR2 SQIVND (reference sequence). The CDR3 bases are TGTGCCAGCCAAGAAAGCCTCGGGACAGGGGGTTACGAGCAGTACTTC. Translation: CASQESLGTGGYEQYF.

The chain carries TRBV6-5 and TRBJ1-1; TRBD1 agrees at 7 bases. Looked up from germline, CDR1 is MNHEY and CDR2 is SVGAGI. The CDR3 totals 12 residues. With V trimmed by 4 bases and J by 7 bases, 3 bases remained unmatched. The CDR3 DNA sequence: TGTGCCAGCAGTTCTTGGACAGGTGAAGCTTTCTTT. This translates into CASSSWTGEAFF.

The chain employs TRBV10-3 and TRBJ2-1; D is unclear. The CDR3 runs to 14 residues. Germline V gives CDR1 ENHRY, CDR2 SYGVKD. V shed 10 bases and J shed 1 base, with 14 bases lying between them. CDR3 nucleotides: TGTGCCACCAAAATGCTAGGTTCCTACAATGAGCAGTTCTTC. Protein sequence: CATKMLGSYNEQFF.

The chain carries TRBV19 and TRBJ1-1; 9 nucleotides match TRBD1. V was clipped by 8 bases and J by 1 base; unmatched bases: 8. Germline values: CDR1 LNHDA, CDR2 SQIVND (reference sequence). There are 15 residues in the CDR3. The CDR3 sequence: CASQSRDRANTEAFF. The CDR3, as DNA: TGTGCCAGTCAGAGCCGGGACAGGGCGAACACTGAAGCTTTCTTT.

This rearrangement joins TRBV4-1 to TRBJ2-1, with no clear D. CDR1 MGHRA and CDR2 YSYEKL come from the germline V gene. Trimming stripped 2 bases from V and 2 bases from J, with 13 bases between. The CDR3 sequence is 16 residues long. CDR3 region: CASSQYENPPYNEQFF. The CDR3 DNA reads TGCGCCAGCAGCCAATATGAGAACCCCCCCTACAATGAGCAGTTCTTC.

The chain has TRBV11-2 and TRBJ2-5; no clear D. Germline CDR1 is SGHAT and CDR2 is FQNNGV. The CDR3 runs 13 residues. The V end was cut by 1 base, the J end by 7 bases, with 10 bases between. The CDR3 reads CASSLGTPGTQYF. The DNA for the CDR3 is TGTGCCAGCAGCTTAGGAACTCCGGGGACCCAGTACTTC.

This chain's CDR3 is CASSEDRRRIAGGPKETQYF. The DNA for the CDR3 is TGTGCCAGCAGTGAAGATCGCCGAAGAATAGCGGGGGGGCCGAAAGAGACCCAGTACTTC. The rearrangement uses TRBV6-1 and TRBJ2-5; 11 nucleotides align to TRBD2. Germline V gene sequence: CDR1 MNHNS, CDR2 SASEGT. V dropped 1 base and J dropped 3; count of bases not matched to a gene: 16. The CDR3 has 20 amino acids.

The rearrangement uses TRBV12-3 or TRBV12-4 and TRBJ2-5; D gene ambiguous. V was pared by 4 bases and J by 1 base, with 7 bases between. This CDR3 has 13 residues. Here the CDR3 reads CASSSLLQETQYF. The CDR3 nucleotides are TGTGCCAGCAGTTCCCTACTCCAAGAGACCCAGTACTTC.

The rearrangement links TRBV9 to TRBJ2-5, with D perhaps TRBD1 (5 bases). This CDR3 contains 16 residues. Germline V gives CDR1 SGDLS, CDR2 YYNGEE. V lost 0 bases and J lost 5, with 17 bases in between. The CDR3, as DNA: TGTGCCAGCAGCGTAGCGGCAGGGATGGGTAGGGAGACCCAGTACTTC. Protein sequence: CASSVAAGMGRETQYF.

The V call is TRBV25-1, the J call TRBJ1-4; D remains ambiguous. Trimming shortened V by 3 bases and J by 1 base, and 9 bases separated the two germline ends. The germline gives CDR1 MGHDK, CDR2 SYGVNS. The CDR3 extends over 15 amino acids. The CDR3 here is CASSDTQLTNEKLFF. DNA for the CDR3: TGTGCCAGCAGTGACACACAGCTAACTAATGAAAAACTGTTTTTT.

This chain joins TRBV29-1 and TRBJ1-6; possible D gene TRBD1, 5 bases. This CDR3 has 15 amino acids. The V gene's germline CDR1 is SQVTM and CDR2 ANQGSEA. The ends were cut back, 5 bases at V and 9 bases at J, with 20 bases in the middle. In nucleotides, the CDR3 is TGCAGCGTTTCCTCTGGAGGGGTACTGGGTTCACCCCTCCACTTT. This gives the protein CSVSSGGVLGSPLHF. Full variable domain (remainder filled in from reference TRBV29-1 and TRBJ1-6): SAVISQKPSRDICQRGTSLTIQCQVDSQVTMMFWYRQQPGQSLTLIATANQGSEATYESGFVIDKFPISRPNLTFSTLTVSNMSPEDSSIYLCSVSSGGVLGSPLHFGNGTRLTVT.

Only a few counts were recorded for this clone. This chain uses TRBV27 with TRBJ1-5, with TRBD1 identical over 11 bases. This CDR3 comprises 17 residues. Trimming took 5 bases from V and 2 from J; bases not matched to a gene: 8. The germline V gene encodes CDR1 MNHEY and CDR2 SMNVEV (reference sequence). The chain's CDR3 is CASSPLGQGGGNQPQHF. The CDR3 nucleotides are TGTGCCAGCAGTCCCTTGGGACAGGGGGGGGGCAATCAGCCCCAGCATTTT.